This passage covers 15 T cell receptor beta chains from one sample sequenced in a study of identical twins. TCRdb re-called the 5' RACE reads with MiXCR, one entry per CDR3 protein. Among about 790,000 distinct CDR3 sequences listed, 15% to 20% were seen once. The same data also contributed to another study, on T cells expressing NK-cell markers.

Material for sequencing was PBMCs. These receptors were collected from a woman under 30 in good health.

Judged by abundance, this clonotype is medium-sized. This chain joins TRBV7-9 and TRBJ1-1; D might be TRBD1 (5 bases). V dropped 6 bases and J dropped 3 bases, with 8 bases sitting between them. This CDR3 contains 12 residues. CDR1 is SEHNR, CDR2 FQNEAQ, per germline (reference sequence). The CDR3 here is CASSRGDTEAFF. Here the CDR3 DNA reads TGTGCCAGCAGTAGAGGGGACACTGAAGCTTTCTTT.

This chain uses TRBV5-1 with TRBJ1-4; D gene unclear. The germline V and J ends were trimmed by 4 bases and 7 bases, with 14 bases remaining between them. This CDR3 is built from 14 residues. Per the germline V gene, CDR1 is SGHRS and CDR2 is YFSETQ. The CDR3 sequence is CASSLVGVREKLFF. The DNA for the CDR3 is TGCGCCAGCAGCCTTGTCGGGGTACGTGAAAAACTGTTTTTT.

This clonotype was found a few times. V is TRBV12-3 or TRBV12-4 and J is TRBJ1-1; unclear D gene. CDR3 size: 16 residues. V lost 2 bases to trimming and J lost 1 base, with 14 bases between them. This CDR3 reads CASSLQAGLGNTEAFF. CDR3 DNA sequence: TGTGCCAGCAGTTTACAAGCGGGCCTGGGGAACACTGAAGCTTTCTTT.

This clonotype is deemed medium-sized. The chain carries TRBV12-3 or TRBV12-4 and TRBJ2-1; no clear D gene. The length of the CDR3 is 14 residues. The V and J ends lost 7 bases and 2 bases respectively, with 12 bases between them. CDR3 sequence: CASTSWVTYNEQFF. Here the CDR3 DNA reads TGTGCCAGCACCTCCTGGGTAACCTACAATGAGCAGTTCTTC.

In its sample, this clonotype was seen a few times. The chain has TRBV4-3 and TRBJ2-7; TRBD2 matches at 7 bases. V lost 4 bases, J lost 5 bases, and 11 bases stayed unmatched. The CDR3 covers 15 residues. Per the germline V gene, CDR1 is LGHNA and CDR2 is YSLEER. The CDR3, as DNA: TGCGCCAGCAGCCCCCAGAAGCGGGGCGGGGACGAGCAGTACTTC. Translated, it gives CASSPQKRGGDEQYF.

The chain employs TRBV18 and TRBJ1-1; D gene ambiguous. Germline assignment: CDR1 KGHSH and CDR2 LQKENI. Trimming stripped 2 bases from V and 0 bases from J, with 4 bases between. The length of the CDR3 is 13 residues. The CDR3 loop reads CASSPELNTEAFF. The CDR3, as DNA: TGTGCCAGCTCACCAGAGCTGAACACTGAAGCTTTCTTT.

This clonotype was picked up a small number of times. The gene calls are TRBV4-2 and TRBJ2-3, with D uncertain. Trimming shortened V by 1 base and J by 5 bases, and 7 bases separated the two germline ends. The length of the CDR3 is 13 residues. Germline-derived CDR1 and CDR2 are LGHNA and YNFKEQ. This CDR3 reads CASSQAPEDTQYF. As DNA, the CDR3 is TGTGCCAGCAGCCAAGCTCCTGAAGATACGCAGTATTTT.

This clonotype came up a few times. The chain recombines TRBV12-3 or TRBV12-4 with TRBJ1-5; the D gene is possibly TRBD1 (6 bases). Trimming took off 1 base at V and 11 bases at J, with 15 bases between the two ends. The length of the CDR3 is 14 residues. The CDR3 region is CASSLGGTFHAQHF. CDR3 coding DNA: TGTGCCAGCAGTTTAGGAGGGACATTTCATGCCCAGCATTTT.

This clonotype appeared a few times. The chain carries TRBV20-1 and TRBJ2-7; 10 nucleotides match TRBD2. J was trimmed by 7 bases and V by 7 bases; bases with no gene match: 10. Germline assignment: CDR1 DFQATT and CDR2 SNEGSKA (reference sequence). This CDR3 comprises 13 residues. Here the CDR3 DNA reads TGCAGTGTTTTAGCGGGAGGCCTCGAGGAGCAGTACTTC. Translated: CSVLAGGLEEQYF.

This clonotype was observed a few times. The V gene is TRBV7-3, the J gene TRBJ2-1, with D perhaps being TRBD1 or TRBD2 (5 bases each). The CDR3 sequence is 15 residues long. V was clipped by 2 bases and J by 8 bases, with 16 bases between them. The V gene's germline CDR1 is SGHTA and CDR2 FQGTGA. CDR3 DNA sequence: TGTGCCAGCAGCTTAGGTCTGGGGGTTGACTATGAGCAGTTCTTC. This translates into CASSLGLGVDYEQFF.

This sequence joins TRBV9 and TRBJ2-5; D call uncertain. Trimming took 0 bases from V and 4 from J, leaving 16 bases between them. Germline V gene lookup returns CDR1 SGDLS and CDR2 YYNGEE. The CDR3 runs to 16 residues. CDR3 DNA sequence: TGTGCCAGCAGCGTAGATGCGACTCCGACGCCAGAGACCCAGTACTTC. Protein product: CASSVDATPTPETQYF.

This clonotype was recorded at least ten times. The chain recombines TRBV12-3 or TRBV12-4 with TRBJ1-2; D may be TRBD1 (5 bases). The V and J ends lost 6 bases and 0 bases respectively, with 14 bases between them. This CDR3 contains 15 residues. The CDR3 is CASREPGPPNYGYTF. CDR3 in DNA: TGTGCCAGCAGAGAACCGGGACCTCCTAACTATGGCTACACCTTC.

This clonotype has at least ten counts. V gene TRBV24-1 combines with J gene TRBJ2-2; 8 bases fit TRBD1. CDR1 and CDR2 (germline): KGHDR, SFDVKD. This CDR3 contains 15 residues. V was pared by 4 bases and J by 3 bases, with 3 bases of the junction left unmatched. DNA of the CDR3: TGTGCCACCAGTGACGCGGACAGGGACACCGGGGAGCTGTTTTTT. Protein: CATSDADRDTGELFF.

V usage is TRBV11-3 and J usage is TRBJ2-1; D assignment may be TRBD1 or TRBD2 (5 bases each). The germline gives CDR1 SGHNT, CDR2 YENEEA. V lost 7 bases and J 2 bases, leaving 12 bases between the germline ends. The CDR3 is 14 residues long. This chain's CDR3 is CASTTGATYNEQFF. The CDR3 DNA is TGTGCCAGCACCACCGGGGCGACCTACAATGAGCAGTTCTTC.

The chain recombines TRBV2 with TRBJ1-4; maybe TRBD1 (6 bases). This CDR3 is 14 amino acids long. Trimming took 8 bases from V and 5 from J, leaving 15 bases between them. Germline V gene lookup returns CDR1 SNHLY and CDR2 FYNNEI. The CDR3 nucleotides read TGTGCCAGCCTGAAGGAGGGGGGCAATGAAAAACTGTTTTTT. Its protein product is CASLKEGGNEKLFF.